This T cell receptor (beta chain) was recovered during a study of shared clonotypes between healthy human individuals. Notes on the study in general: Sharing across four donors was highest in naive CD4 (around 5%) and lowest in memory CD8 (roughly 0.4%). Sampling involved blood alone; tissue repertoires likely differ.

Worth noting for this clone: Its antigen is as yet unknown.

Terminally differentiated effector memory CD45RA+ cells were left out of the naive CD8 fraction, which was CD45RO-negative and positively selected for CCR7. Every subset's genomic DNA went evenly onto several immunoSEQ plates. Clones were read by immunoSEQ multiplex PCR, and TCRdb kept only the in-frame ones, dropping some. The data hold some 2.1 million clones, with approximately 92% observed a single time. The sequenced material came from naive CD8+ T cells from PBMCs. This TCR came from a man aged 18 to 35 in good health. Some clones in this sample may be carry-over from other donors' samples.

Here the CDR3 DNA reads TGTGCCAGCACCTGGGGGGCAGGGGGCGCCGCATCTGGCTACACCTTC. Translated: CASTWGAGGAASGYTF. The V gene is TRBV27, the J gene TRBJ1-2; the match to TRBD1 covers 8 bases. After removal of 7 bases from V and 7 bases from J, the junction contained 17 bases not matched to a gene. Germline lookup yields CDR1 MNHEY and CDR2 SMNVEV (reference sequence). The CDR3 is 16 amino acids.